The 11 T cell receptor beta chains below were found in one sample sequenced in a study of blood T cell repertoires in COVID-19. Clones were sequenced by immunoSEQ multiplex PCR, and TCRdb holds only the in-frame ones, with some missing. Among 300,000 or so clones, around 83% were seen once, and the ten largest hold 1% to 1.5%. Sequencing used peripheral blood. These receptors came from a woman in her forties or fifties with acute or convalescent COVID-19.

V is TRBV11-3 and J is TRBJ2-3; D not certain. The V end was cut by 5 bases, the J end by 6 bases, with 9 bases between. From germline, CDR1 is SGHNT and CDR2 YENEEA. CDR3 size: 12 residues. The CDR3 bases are TGTGCCAGCAGCAGACTCTACGATACGCAGTATTTT. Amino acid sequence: CASSRLYDTQYF.

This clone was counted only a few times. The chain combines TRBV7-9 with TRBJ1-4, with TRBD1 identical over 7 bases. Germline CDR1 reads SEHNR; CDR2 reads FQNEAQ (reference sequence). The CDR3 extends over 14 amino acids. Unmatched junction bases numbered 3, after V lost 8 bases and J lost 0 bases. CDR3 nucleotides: TGTGCCAGCGGCCAGGGGGCAACTAATGAAAAACTGTTTTTT. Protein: CASGQGATNEKLFF. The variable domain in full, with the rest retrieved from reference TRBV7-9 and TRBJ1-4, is DTGVSQNPRHKITKRGQNVTFRCDPISEHNRLYWYRQTLGQGPEFLTYFQNEAQLEKSRLLSDRFSAERPKGSFSTLEIQRTEQGDSAMYLCASGQGATNEKLFFGSGTQLSVL.

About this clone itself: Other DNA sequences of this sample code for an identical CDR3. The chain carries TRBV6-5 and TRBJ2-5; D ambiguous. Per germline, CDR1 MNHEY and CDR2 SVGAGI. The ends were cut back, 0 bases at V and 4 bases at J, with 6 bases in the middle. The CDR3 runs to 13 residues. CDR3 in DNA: TGTGCCAGCAGTTACTCGAGCCGAGAGACCCAGTACTTC. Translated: CASSYSSRETQYF.

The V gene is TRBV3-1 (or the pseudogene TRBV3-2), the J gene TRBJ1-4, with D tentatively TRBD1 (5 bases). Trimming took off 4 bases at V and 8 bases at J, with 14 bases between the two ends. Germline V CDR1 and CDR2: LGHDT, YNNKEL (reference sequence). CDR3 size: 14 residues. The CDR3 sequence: CASSPPGGREKLFF. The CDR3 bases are TGTGCCAGCAGCCCACCGGGGGGAAGAGAAAAACTGTTTTTT.

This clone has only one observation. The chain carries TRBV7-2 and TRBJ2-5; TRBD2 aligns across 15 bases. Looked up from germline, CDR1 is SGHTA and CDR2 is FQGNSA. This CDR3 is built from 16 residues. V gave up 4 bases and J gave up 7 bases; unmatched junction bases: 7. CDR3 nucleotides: TGTGCCAGCAGCTCGCCGGGACTAGCGGGGGGCAGGACCCAGTACTTC. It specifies CASSSPGLAGGRTQYF.

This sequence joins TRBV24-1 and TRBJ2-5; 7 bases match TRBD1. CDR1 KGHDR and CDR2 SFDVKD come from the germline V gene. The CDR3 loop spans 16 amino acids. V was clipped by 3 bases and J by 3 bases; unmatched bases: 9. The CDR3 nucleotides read TGTGCCACCAGTGATCTCCATAAACAGGGGAAAGAGACCCAGTACTTC. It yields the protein CATSDLHKQGKETQYF.

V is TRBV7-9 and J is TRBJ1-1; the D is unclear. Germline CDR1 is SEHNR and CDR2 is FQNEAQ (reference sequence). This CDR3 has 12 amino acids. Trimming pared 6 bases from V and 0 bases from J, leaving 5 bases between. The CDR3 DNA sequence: TGTGCCAGCAGGAGAATGAACACTGAAGCTTTCTTT. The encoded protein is CASRRMNTEAFF.

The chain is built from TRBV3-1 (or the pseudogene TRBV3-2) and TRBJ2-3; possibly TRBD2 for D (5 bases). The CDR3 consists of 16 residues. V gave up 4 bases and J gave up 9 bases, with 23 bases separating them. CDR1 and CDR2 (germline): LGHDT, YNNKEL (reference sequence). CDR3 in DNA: TGTGCCAGCAGCCGAGCTCCGGCGACTACCCCGGGGACGCAGTATTTT. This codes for CASSRAPATTPGTQYF.

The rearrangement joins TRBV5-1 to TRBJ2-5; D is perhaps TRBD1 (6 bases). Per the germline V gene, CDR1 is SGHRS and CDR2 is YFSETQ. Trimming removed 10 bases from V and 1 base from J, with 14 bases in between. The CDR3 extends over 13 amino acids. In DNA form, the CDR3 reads TGCGCCGGATCAACAGGGACCCAAGAGACCCAGTACTTC. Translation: CAGSTGTQETQYF. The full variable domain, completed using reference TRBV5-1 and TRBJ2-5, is KAGVTQTPRYLIKTRGQQVTLSCSPISGHRSVSWYQQTPGQGLQFLFEYFSETQRNKGNFPGRFSGRQFSNSRSEMNVSTLELGDSALYLCAGSTGTQETQYFGPGTRLLVL.

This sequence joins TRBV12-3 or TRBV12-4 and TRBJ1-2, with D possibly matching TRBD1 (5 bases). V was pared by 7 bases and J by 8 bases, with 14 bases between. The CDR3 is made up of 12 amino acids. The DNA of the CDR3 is TGTGCCAGCAACCAGCTGGGGCGCGGCTACACCTTC. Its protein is CASNQLGRGYTF.

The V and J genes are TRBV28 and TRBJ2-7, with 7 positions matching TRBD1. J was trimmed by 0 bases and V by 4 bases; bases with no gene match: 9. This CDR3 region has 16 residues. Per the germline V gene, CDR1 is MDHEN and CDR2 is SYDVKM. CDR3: CASSSTGNPFSYEQYF. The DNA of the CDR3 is TGTGCCAGCAGTTCGACAGGGAACCCCTTCTCCTACGAGCAGTACTTC.